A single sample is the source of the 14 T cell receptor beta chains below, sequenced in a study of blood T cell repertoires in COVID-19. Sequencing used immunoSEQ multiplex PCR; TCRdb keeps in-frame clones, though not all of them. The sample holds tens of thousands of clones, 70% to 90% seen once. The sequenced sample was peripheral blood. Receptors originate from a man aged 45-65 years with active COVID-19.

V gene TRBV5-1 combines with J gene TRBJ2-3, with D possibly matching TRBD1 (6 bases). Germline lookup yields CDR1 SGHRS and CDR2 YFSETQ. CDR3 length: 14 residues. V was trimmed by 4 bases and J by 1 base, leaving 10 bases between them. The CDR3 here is CASSTRQGTDTQYF. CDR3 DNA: TGCGCCAGCAGCACGCGACAGGGCACAGATACGCAGTATTTT. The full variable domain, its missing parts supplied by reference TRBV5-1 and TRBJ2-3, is KAGVTQTPRYLIKTRGQQVTLSCSPISGHRSVSWYQQTPGQGLQFLFEYFSETQRNKGNFPGRFSGRQFSNSRSEMNVSTLELGDSALYLCASSTRQGTDTQYFGPGTRLTVL.

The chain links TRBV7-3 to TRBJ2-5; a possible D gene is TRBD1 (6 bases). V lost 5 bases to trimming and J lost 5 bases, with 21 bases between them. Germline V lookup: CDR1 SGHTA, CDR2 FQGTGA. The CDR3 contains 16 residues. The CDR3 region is CASSRPPGDIGETQYF. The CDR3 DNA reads TGTGCCAGCAGCCGTCCGCCTGGGGACATTGGGGAGACCCAGTACTTC.

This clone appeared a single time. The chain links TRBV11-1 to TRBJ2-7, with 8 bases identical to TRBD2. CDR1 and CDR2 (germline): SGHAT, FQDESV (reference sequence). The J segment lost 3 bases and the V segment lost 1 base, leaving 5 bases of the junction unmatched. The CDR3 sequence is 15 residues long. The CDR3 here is CASSLEGTSYYEQYF. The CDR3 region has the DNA TGTGCCAGCAGCTTAGAGGGGACTAGTTACTACGAGCAGTACTTC.

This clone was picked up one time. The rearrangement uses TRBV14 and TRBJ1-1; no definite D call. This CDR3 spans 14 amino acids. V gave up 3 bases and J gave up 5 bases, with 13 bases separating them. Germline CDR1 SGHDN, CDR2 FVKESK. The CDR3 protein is CASSQQPSGTEAFF. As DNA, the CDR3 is TGTGCCAGCAGCCAGCAGCCCTCGGGGACTGAAGCTTTCTTT.

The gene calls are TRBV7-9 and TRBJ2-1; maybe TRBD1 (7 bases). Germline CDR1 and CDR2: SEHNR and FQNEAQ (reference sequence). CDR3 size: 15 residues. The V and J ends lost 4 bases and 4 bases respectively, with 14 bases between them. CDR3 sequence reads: CASSSVRGVYNEQFF. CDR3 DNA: TGTGCCAGCAGCTCCGTCAGGGGGGTTTACAATGAGCAGTTCTTC.

CDR3 loop: CASSFRQGTEAFF. The CDR3 nucleotides read TGTGCCAGCAGCTTCCGACAGGGGACTGAAGCTTTCTTT. The chain carries TRBV7-3 and TRBJ1-1; 8 bases fit TRBD1. Germline CDR1 is SGHTA and CDR2 is FQGTGA. V lost 3 bases to trimming and J lost 5 bases; unmatched junction nucleotides: 2. The CDR3 covers 13 residues.

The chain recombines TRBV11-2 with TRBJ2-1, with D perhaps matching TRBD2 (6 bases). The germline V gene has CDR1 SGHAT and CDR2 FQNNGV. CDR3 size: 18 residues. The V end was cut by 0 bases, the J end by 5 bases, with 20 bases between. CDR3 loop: CASSLDLGFAGPNNEQFF. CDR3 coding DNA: TGTGCCAGCAGCTTAGATCTGGGTTTTGCGGGACCCAACAATGAGCAGTTCTTC.

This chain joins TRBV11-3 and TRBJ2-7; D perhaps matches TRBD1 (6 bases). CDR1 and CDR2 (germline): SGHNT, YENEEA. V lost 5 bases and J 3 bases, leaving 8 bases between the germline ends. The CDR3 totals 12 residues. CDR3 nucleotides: TGTGCCAGCAGCCGGGACAACTACGAGCAGTACTTC. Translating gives CASSRDNYEQYF.

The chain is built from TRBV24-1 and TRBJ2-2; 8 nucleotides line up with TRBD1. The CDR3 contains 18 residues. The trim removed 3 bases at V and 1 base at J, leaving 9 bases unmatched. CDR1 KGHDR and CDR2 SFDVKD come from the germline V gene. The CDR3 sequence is CATSDPGGQGKNTGELFF. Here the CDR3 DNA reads TGTGCCACCAGTGATCCCGGAGGACAGGGCAAGAACACCGGGGAGCTGTTTTTT.

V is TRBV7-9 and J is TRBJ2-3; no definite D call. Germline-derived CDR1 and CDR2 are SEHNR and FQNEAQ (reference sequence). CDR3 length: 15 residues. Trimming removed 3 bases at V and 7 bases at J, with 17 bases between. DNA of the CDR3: TGTGCCAGCAGCTTTCTAGAACCGCCTTATCATACGCAGTATTTT. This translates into CASSFLEPPYHTQYF.

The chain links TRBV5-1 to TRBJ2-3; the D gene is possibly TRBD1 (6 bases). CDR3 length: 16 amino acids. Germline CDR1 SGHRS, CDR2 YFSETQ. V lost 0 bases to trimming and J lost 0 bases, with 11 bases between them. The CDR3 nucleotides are TGCGCCAGCAGCTTGGACCCTCAGGGGAGCACAGATACGCAGTATTTT. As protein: CASSLDPQGSTDTQYF.

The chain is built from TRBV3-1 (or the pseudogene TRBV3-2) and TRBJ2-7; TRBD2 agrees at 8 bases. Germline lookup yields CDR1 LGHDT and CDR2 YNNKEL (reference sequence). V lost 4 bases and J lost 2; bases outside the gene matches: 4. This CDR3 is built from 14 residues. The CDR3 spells CASSPAGAPYEQYF. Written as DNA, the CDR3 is TGTGCCAGCAGCCCAGCGGGGGCCCCCTACGAGCAGTACTTC.

CDR3 sequence (DNA): TGCAGCGTGGTTCCCAGGGAGACCCAGTACTTC. Its translation: CSVVPRETQYF. The rearrangement joins TRBV29-1 to TRBJ2-5; no firm D call. Looked up from germline, CDR1 is SQVTM and CDR2 is ANQGSEA. Trimming shortened V by 6 bases and J by 5 bases, and 10 bases separated the two germline ends. CDR3 size: 11 residues.

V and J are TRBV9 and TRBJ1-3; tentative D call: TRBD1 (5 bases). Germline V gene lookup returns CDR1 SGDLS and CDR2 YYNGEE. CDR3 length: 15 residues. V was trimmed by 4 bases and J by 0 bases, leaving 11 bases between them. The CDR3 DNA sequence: TGTGCCAGCAGCAAACAGGTTAGCTCTGGAAACACCATATATTTT. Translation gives CASSKQVSSGNTIYF.